Below, one T cell receptor (beta chain) is given with its context. Authors' data handling: By means of reference gene primer amplification, nucleated cell counts were estimated. The protocol was immunoSEQ multiplex PCR, while the TCRdb copy is restricted to in-frame clones and leaves out a portion. That table supplies the V and J calls and clone size; D and trimming were determined from the DNA. The repertoire has around 76,000 clones, around 91% of them found once; the top ten carry 5.8%. This specimen belongs to a study of blood T cell repertoires in COVID-19. At the level of the study: There were acute and convalescent COVID-19 samples, and they came from the United States, Italy and Spain. The analysed material was cDNA or gDNA that came from T cells, B-cell-depleted T cells, or PBMCs.

Germline V CDR1 and CDR2: KGHSH, LQKENI. The V segment lost 0 bases and the J segment 2 bases; nucleotides outside the gene matches: 1. This CDR3 is 16 amino acids long. Input material: peripheral blood. This chain links TRBV18 with TRBJ2-1; 10 bases match TRBD2. The sequence was collected from a human donor in a cohort sampled during active COVID-19. DNA for the CDR3: TGTGCCAGCTCACCACCTAGCGGGGGGACCTACAATGAGCAGTTCTTC. Translating it yields CASSPPSGGTYNEQFF.